The clone carrying this T cell receptor (beta chain) turned up a few times. Its antigen is not identified. The data belong to a study of T cells in Graves' hyperthyroidism and ophthalmopathy. Amplification targeted TCR beta CDR3 regions from RNA transcripts. A set of HTBI primers served as the primers for a first-round RT-PCR of the TCR CDR3. Each CDR3 protein is one row after TCRdb ran MiXCR on the multiplex PCR reads. The repertoire includes under 500,000 distinct CDR3 sequences, roughly 13% of them detected once, and approximately 29% sits in the top ten. Fresh 10 ml peripheral blood yielded PBMCs. The CDR3 has 12 amino acids. The germline CDR1 and CDR2 sequences are PRHDT and FYEKMQ (reference sequence). The V end lost 4 bases, the J end lost 5 bases, and 6 bases lay between the germline ends. Findings and caveats of the study: Most thyroid clonotypes expanded above 0.001 were also detected in blood. The model's output predicted ophthalmopathy at a median of around 7 months prior to onset.

The genes are TRBV13 and TRBJ2-1; no reliable D call. Sequencing input: blood. The TCR sequence derives from a man aged 45-65 years with Graves' ophthalmopathy. The CDR3 nucleotides read TGTGCCAGCAGCTCCGCTAACAATGAGCAGTTCTTC. It specifies CASSSANNEQFF. Filled out from reference TRBV13 and TRBJ2-1, the complete variable domain reads AAGVIQSPRHLIKEKRETATLKCYPIPRHDTVYWYQQGPGQDPQFLISFYEKMQSDKGSIPDRFSAQQFSDYHSELNMSSLELGDSALYFCASSSANNEQFFGPGTRLTVL.